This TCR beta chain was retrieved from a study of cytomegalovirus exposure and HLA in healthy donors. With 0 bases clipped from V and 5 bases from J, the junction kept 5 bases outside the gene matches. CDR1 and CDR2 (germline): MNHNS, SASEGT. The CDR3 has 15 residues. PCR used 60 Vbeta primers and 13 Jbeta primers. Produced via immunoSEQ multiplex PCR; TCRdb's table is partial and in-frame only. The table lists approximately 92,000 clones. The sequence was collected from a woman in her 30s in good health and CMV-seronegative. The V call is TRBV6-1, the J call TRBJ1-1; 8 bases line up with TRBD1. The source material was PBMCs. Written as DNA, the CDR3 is TGTGCCAGCAGTGAAGCGGAGGGACAGGTGACTGAAGCTTTCTTT. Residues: CASSEAEGQVTEAFF.